This passage covers 21 T cell receptor beta chains from one sample sequenced in a study of blood T cell repertoires in COVID-19. TCRdb's copy holds only in-frame clones and misses some; the assay was immunoSEQ multiplex PCR. The sample shows approximately 78,000 clones, around four fifths of them seen only once. Sequencing input: peripheral blood. The receptor set was obtained from a woman of 80 years or more with acute or convalescent COVID-19.

The chain couples TRBV10-2 to TRBJ2-2, with D perhaps TRBD2 (6 bases). The CDR3 is made up of 14 amino acids. Germline V CDR1 and CDR2: WSHSY, SAAADI. The germline V and J ends were trimmed by 4 bases and 7 bases, with 13 bases remaining between them. The DNA for the CDR3 is TGCGCCAGCAGTGTAAACCCGACTAGCGGGGAGCTGTTTTTT. Its translation is CASSVNPTSGELFF.

This rearrangement joins TRBV19 to TRBJ2-7, with 7 nucleotides matching TRBD1. Germline V gene data show CDR1 as LNHDA and CDR2 as SQIVND (reference sequence). V gave up 2 bases and J gave up 3 bases; unmatched junction bases: 4. This CDR3 is 14 amino acids long. In DNA, the CDR3 is TGTGCCAGTAGTATAATCCAGGGGGACTACGAGCAGTACTTC. This gives the protein CASSIIQGDYEQYF. Based on the CDR3 plus reference TRBV19 and TRBJ2-7, the full variable domain is DGGITQSPKYLFRKEGQNVTLSCEQNLNHDAMYWYRQDPGQGLRLIYYSQIVNDFQKGDIAEGYSVSREKKESFPLTVTSAQKNPTAFYLCASSIIQGDYEQYFGPGTRLTVT.

This sequence joins TRBV5-1 and TRBJ2-7; weak D call: TRBD2 (6 bases). Germline values: CDR1 SGHRS, CDR2 YFSETQ. The CDR3 totals 14 residues. The V gene lost 0 bases and the J gene lost 1 base, with 8 bases spanning the gap. The CDR3 spells CASSLAGLSYEQYF. In DNA form, the CDR3 reads TGCGCCAGCAGCTTGGCGGGACTTTCCTACGAGCAGTACTTC.

In DNA, the CDR3 is TGCGCCAGCAGCTTGGACCTTGGACAGTATAGGGATACCGGGGAGCTGTTTTTT. It specifies CASSLDLGQYRDTGELFF. This rearrangement joins TRBV5-1 to TRBJ2-2, with D possibly TRBD1 on 6 matching bases. Looked up from germline, CDR1 is SGHRS and CDR2 is YFSETQ. V lost 0 bases and J 5 bases, leaving 20 bases between the germline ends. The CDR3 is made up of 18 amino acids.

V usage is TRBV18 and J usage is TRBJ2-1, with 7 nucleotides matching TRBD1. CDR1 is KGHSH and CDR2 is LQKENI in the germline V gene. The CDR3 sequence is 15 residues long. The V gene end was trimmed by 2 bases and the J gene end by 8 bases; junction bases not matched to a gene: 9. CDR3 nucleotides: TGTGCCAGCTCACCATTACGACAGGGCTCGGATGAGCAGTTCTTC. Its protein product is CASSPLRQGSDEQFF. The full variable domain, with the rest looked up from reference TRBV18 and TRBJ2-1, is NAGVMQNPRHLVRRRGQEARLRCSPMKGHSHVYWYRQLPEEGLKFMVYLQKENIIDESGMPKERFSAEFPKEGPSILRIQQVVRGDSAAYFCASSPLRQGSDEQFFGPGTRLTVL.

V usage is TRBV18 and J usage is TRBJ1-3; TRBD1 aligns across 7 bases. Germline lookup yields CDR1 KGHSH and CDR2 LQKENI. This CDR3 region has 15 residues. Germline trimming cut 3 bases from V and 4 bases from J; bases unmatched to any gene: 6. The CDR3 nucleotides read TGTGCCAGCTCACCTCAAGGGGGCGCCGGAAACACCATATATTTT. Translating gives CASSPQGGAGNTIYF.

V is TRBV6-6 and J is TRBJ2-3; D is possibly TRBD2 (6 bases). This CDR3 contains 11 residues. V lost 7 bases to trimming and J lost 8 bases, with 10 bases between them. CDR1 is MNHNY and CDR2 is SVGAGI in the germline V gene (reference sequence). The CDR3 loop is CASNTEGTQYF. The CDR3 coding sequence is TGTGCCAGCAATACGGAGGGTACGCAGTATTTT.

V usage is TRBV6-6 and J usage is TRBJ2-6; D is unclear. Germline CDR1 reads MNHNY; CDR2 reads SVGAGI (reference sequence). Deletions cut 5 bases from V and 0 bases from J, with 8 bases between. The CDR3 has 15 residues. The CDR3 spells CASSTTDSGANVLTF. CDR3 in DNA: TGTGCCAGCAGTACTACCGACTCTGGGGCCAACGTCCTGACTTTC.

The chain couples TRBV11-2 to TRBJ1-2; D call uncertain. Trimming left V 0 bases short and J 5 bases short, with 7 bases between. The CDR3 totals 13 residues. Germline V lookup: CDR1 SGHAT, CDR2 FQNNGV. CDR3 nucleotides: TGTGCCAGCAGCTTAGACAGGACTTATGGCTACACCTTC. This encodes CASSLDRTYGYTF.

The chain combines TRBV24-1 with TRBJ1-1; the D gene is possibly TRBD1 (5 bases). The V and J ends lost 4 bases and 8 bases respectively, with 13 bases between them. The germline gives CDR1 KGHDR, CDR2 SFDVKD. This CDR3 region has 13 residues. This CDR3 is CATSDSDRPEAFF. For the CDR3, the DNA is TGTGCCACCAGTGACTCCGACAGACCCGAAGCTTTCTTT.

The chain uses TRBV12-5 and TRBJ2-1, with 8 nucleotides matching TRBD1. Per the germline V gene, CDR1 is LGHNT and CDR2 is FRNRAP. V gave up 6 bases and J gave up 6 bases; unmatched junction bases: 10. The CDR3 is made up of 15 amino acids. The chain's CDR3 is CASGEGQGVGNEQFF. The DNA for the CDR3 is TGTGCTAGTGGAGAAGGACAGGGCGTTGGCAATGAGCAGTTCTTC.

The chain is built from TRBV10-1 and TRBJ1-5; D possibly corresponds to TRBD1 (6 bases). The V gene lost 6 bases and the J gene lost 2 bases, with 14 bases spanning the gap. This CDR3 has 15 residues. Germline loops: CDR1 WNHNN, CDR2 SYGVQD (reference sequence). The CDR3 loop is CASSRGHTCNQPQHF. Written as DNA, the CDR3 is TGCGCCAGCAGCAGGGGACATACTTGCAATCAGCCCCAGCATTTT.

Worth noting for this clone: The same CDR3 is also encoded by other DNA sequences in this sample. The chain carries TRBV18 and TRBJ1-1, with 9 bases fitting TRBD1. Germline V CDR1 and CDR2: KGHSH, LQKENI. The junction had 10 bases not matched to a gene; V was cut back by 6 bases and J by 8 bases. This CDR3 has 14 amino acids. CDR3 nucleotide sequence: TGTGCCAGCTCTCCAGGGACAGGGAGCTCCGAAGCTTTCTTT. This encodes CASSPGTGSSEAFF.

This rearrangement joins TRBV9 to TRBJ2-7, with no clear D. The CDR3 has 16 residues. Germline assignment: CDR1 SGDLS and CDR2 YYNGEE. The V gene lost 6 bases and the J gene lost 5 bases, with 24 bases spanning the gap. The CDR3 nucleotides read TGTGCCAGCACCCCAAATCCCACTCCCGCGGTCCACGAGCAGTACTTC. Protein sequence: CASTPNPTPAVHEQYF.

The rearrangement links TRBV3-1 (or the pseudogene TRBV3-2) to TRBJ2-1, with 11 bases that match TRBD2. Germline assignment: CDR1 LGHDT and CDR2 YNNKEL (reference sequence). V lost 3 bases to trimming and J lost 9 bases; unmatched junction nucleotides: 4. The CDR3 covers 14 residues. The DNA for the CDR3 is TGTGCCAGCAGCCATTTAGCGGGAGGGCCTGAGCAGTTCTTC. Translation: CASSHLAGGPEQFF.

This clone was found a few times. The rearrangement uses TRBV2 and TRBJ2-5; 7 bases agree with TRBD2. In germline, CDR1 is SNHLY, CDR2 FYNNEI. CDR3 size: 15 residues. The V gene end was trimmed by 4 bases and the J gene end by 2 bases; junction bases not matched to a gene: 7. CDR3 amino acids: CASSAGGLGQETQYF. The CDR3 bases are TGTGCCAGCAGTGCGGGGGGTTTGGGGCAAGAGACCCAGTACTTC.

This clone came up once. The chain is built from TRBV19 and TRBJ2-1; 7 nucleotides align to TRBD2. The ends lost 1 base at V and 13 bases at J; junction bases unmatched: 13. Germline lookup yields CDR1 LNHDA and CDR2 SQIVND (reference sequence). The CDR3 has 15 amino acids. CDR3 DNA: TGTGCCAGTAGTATAGGAGGGCTAGCGGCACGGGTTCAGTTCTTC. Residues: CASSIGGLAARVQFF.

The V and J genes are TRBV18 and TRBJ2-7; a weak D match, TRBD1 (5 bases). The V gene's germline CDR1 is KGHSH and CDR2 LQKENI. The CDR3 extends over 15 amino acids. The germline V and J ends were trimmed by 4 bases and 2 bases, with 15 bases remaining between them. CDR3 nucleotides: TGTGCCAGCTCACGGCAGGGTCTCACCCCCTACGAGCAGTACTTC. Its protein is CASSRQGLTPYEQYF. Using reference TRBV18 and TRBJ2-7 for the parts outside the CDR3, the full variable domain is NAGVMQNPRHLVRRRGQEARLRCSPMKGHSHVYWYRQLPEEGLKFMVYLQKENIIDESGMPKERFSAEFPKEGPSILRIQQVVRGDSAAYFCASSRQGLTPYEQYFGPGTRLTVT.

The chain couples TRBV19 to TRBJ2-4; TRBD2 agrees at 9 bases. Losses at the gene ends were 7 bases for V and 6 bases for J; bases not matched to a gene: 19. Germline V CDR1 and CDR2: LNHDA, SQIVND (reference sequence). The CDR3 contains 18 residues. CDR3 coding DNA: TGTGCCAGTATGATCCGACAAGGGGGACTACTAGCGGGAAACATTCAGTACTTC. As protein: CASMIRQGGLLAGNIQYF.

This chain joins TRBV12-5 and TRBJ1-1, with 9 bases that match TRBD1. The CDR3 is made up of 16 amino acids. With 5 bases clipped from V and 4 bases from J, the junction kept 11 bases outside the gene matches. Germline V gives CDR1 LGHNT, CDR2 FRNRAP. In nucleotides, the CDR3 is TGTGCTAGTGGTCCGACAGGGGGATCTCGGGCCACTGAAGCTTTCTTT. This translates into CASGPTGGSRATEAFF. Variable domain in full (rest from reference TRBV12-5 and TRBJ1-1): DARVTQTPRHKVTEMGQEVTMRCQPILGHNTVFWYRQTMMQGLELLAYFRNRAPLDDSGMPKDRFSAEMPDATLATLKIQPSEPRDSAVYFCASGPTGGSRATEAFFGQGTRLTVV.

The chain uses TRBV19 and TRBJ2-3; 11 nucleotides align to TRBD2. This CDR3 spans 15 amino acids. J lost 3 bases, V lost 8 bases, and 7 bases had no gene match. Germline V gives CDR1 LNHDA, CDR2 SQIVND (reference sequence). CDR3: CASGLLAGETDTQYF. The DNA for the CDR3 is TGTGCCAGTGGATTACTAGCGGGAGAAACAGATACGCAGTATTTT.